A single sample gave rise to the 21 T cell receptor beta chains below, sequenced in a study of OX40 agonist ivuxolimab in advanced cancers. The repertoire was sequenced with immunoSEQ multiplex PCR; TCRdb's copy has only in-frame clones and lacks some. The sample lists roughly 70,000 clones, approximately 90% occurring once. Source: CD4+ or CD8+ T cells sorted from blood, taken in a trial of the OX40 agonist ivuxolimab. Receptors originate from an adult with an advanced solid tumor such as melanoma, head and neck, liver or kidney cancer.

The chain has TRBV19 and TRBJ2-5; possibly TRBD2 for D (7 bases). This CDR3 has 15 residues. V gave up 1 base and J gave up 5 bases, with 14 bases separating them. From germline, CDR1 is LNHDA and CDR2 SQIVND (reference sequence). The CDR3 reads CASSIGPGGRETQYF. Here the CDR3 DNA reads TGTGCCAGTAGTATAGGTCCCGGGGGGCGGGAGACCCAGTACTTC. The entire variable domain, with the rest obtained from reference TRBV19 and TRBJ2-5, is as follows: DGGITQSPKYLFRKEGQNVTLSCEQNLNHDAMYWYRQDPGQGLRLIYYSQIVNDFQKGDIAEGYSVSREKKESFPLTVTSAQKNPTAFYLCASSIGPGGRETQYFGPGTRLLVL.

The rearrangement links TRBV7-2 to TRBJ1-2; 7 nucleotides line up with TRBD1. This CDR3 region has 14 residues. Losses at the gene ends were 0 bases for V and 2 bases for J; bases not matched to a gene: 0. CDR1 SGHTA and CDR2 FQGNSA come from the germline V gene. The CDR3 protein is CASSLARGNYGYTF. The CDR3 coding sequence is TGTGCCAGCAGCTTAGCCAGGGGGAACTATGGCTACACCTTC.

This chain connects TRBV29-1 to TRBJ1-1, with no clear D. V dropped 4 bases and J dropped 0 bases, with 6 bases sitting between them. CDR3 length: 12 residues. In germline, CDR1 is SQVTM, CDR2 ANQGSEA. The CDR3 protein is CSVGILNTEAFF. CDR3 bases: TGCAGCGTTGGAATCCTGAACACTGAAGCTTTCTTT.

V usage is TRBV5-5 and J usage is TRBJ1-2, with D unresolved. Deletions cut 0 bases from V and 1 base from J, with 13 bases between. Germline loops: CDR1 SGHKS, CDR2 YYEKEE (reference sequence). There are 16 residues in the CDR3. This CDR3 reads CASSLAAGTFNYGYTF. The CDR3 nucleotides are TGTGCCAGCAGCTTGGCCGCGGGAACATTTAACTATGGCTACACCTTC.

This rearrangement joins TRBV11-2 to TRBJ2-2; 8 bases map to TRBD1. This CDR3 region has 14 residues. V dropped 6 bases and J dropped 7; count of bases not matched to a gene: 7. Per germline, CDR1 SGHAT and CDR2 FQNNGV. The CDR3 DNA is TGTGCCAGCAGGTGGACAGGGTTGGGCGGGGAGCTGTTTTTT. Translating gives CASRWTGLGGELFF.

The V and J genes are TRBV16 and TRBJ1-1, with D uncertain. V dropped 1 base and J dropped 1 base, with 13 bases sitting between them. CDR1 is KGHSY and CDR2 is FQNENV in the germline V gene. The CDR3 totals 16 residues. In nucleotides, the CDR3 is TGTGCCAGCAGCCAATGGTCCGGAGGCCGGAACACTGAAGCTTTCTTT. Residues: CASSQWSGGRNTEAFF.

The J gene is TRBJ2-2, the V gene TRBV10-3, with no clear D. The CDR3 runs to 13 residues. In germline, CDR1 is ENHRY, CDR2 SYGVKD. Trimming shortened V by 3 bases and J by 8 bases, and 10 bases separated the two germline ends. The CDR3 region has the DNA TGTGCCATCAGTGATGGGCGTGGTGGGGAGCTGTTTTTT. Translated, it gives CAISDGRGGELFF.

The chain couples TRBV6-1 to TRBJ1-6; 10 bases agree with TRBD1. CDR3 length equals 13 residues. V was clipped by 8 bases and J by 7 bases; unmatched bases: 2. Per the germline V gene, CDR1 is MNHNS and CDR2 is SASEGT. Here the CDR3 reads CASADRGNSPLHF. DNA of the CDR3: TGTGCCAGCGCGGACAGGGGGAATTCACCCCTCCACTTT.

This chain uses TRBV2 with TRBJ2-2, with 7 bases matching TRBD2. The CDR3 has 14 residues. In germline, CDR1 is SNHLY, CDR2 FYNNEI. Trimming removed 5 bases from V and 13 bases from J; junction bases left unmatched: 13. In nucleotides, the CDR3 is TGTGCCAGCAGTCTAGCGGAAGGCACCGGTTGGCTGTTTTTT. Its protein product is CASSLAEGTGWLFF.

The CDR3 DNA follows: TGTGCCAGCAGCCGAGGGCTTGGGGACACTGAAGCTTTCTTT. It yields the protein CASSRGLGDTEAFF. This chain links TRBV7-9 with TRBJ1-1; the D is unclear. V was trimmed by 5 bases and J by 3 bases, leaving 13 bases between them. Germline V gene data show CDR1 as SEHNR and CDR2 as FQNEAQ (reference sequence). This CDR3 region has 14 residues.

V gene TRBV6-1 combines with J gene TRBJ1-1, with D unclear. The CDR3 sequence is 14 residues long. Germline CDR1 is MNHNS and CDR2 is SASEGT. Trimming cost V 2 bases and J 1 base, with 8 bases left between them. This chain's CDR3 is CASSETGPNTEAFF. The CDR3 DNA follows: TGTGCCAGCAGTGAAACCGGGCCGAACACTGAAGCTTTCTTT.

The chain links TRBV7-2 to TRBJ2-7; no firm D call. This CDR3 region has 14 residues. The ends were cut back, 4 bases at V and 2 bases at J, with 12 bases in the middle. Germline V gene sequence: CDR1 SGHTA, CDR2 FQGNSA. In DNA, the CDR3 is TGTGCCAGCAGCTCGAGAGTACAGCCCTACGAGCAGTACTTC. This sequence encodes CASSSRVQPYEQYF.

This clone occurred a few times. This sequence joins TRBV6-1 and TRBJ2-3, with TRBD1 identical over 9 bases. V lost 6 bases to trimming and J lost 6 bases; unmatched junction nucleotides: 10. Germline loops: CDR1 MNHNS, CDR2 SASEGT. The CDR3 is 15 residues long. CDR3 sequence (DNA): TGTGCCAGCAGGTCGGGACAGGGAAGTTCTGATACGCAGTATTTT. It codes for CASRSGQGSSDTQYF.

The CDR3: CATSLRDSTDTQYF. CDR3 bases: TGTGCCACCAGCCTCCGGGACAGCACAGATACGCAGTATTTT. This chain links TRBV15 with TRBJ2-3; D may match TRBD1 or TRBD2 (5 bases each). Trimming took 5 bases from V and 0 from J, leaving 9 bases between them. The CDR3 contains 14 residues. In germline, CDR1 is LNHNV, CDR2 YYDKDF (reference sequence).

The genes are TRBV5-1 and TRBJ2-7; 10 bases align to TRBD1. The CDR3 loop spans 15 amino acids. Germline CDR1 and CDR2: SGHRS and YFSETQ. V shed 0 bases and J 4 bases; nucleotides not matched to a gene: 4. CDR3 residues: CASSLEGTGVYEQYF. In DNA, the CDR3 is TGCGCCAGCAGCTTGGAAGGGACAGGGGTATACGAGCAGTACTTC.

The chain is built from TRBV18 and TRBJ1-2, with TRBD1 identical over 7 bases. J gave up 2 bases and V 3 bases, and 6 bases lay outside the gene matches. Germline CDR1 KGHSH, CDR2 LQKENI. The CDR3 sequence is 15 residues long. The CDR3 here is CASSPGQISNYGYTF. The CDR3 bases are TGTGCCAGCTCACCGGGACAGATCAGCAACTATGGCTACACCTTC.

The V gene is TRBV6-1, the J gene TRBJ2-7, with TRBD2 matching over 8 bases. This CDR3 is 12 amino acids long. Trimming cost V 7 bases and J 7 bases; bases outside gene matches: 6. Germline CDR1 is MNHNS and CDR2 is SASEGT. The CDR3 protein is CASTTGGMEQYF. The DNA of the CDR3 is TGTGCCAGCACGACGGGAGGGATGGAGCAGTACTTC.

CDR3 DNA sequence: TGTGCCAGCAAGAGACAGGGGGGAGAGACCCAGTACTTC. Amino acid sequence: CASKRQGGETQYF. This chain connects TRBV2 to TRBJ2-5, with 9 bases fitting TRBD1. The V gene's germline CDR1 is SNHLY and CDR2 FYNNEI. Unmatched junction bases numbered 4, after V lost 7 bases and J lost 4 bases. The CDR3 runs 13 residues.

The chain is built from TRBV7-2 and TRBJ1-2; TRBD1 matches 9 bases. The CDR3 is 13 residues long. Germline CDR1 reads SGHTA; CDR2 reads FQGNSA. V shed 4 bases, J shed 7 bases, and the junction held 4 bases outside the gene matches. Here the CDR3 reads CASSYRGLGGYTF. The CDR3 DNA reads TGTGCCAGCAGCTACAGGGGGCTTGGTGGCTACACCTTC. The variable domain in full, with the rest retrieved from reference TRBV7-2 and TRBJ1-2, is GAGVSQSPSNKVTEKGKDVELRCDPISGHTALYWYRQSLGQGLEFLIYFQGNSAPDKSGLPSDRFSAERTGGSVSTLTIQRTQQEDSAVYLCASSYRGLGGYTFGSGTRLTVV.

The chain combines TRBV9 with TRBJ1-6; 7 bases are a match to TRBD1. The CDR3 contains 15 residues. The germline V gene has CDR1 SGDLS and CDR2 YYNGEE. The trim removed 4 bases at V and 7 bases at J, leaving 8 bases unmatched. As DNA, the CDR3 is TGTGCCAGCAGCCTTCGACAGGGCGAAAATTCACCCCTCCACTTT. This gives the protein CASSLRQGENSPLHF.

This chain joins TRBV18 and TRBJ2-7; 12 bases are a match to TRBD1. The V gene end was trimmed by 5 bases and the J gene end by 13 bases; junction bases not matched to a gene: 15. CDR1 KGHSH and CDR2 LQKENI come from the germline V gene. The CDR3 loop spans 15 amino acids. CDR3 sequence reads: CASSALTGQGAVSYF. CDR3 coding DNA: TGTGCCAGCTCAGCTCTTACGGGACAGGGGGCAGTGAGTTACTTC.